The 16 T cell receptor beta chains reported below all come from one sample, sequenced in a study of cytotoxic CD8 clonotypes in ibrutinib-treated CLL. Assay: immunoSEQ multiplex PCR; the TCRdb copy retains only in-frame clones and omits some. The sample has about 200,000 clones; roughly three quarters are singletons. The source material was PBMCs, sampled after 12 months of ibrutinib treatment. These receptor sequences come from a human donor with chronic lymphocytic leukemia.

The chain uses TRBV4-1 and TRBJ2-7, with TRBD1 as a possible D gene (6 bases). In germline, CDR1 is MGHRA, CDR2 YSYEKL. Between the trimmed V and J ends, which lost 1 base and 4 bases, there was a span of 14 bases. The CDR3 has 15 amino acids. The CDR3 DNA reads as TGCGCCAGCAGCCAAGTTCCGGACAGACCTTACGAGCAGTACTTC. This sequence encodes CASSQVPDRPYEQYF.

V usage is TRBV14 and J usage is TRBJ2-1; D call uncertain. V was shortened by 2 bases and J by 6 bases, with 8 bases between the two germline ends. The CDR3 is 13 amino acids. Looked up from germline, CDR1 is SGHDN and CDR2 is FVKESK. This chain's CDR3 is CASSQRYGNEQFF. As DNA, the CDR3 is TGTGCCAGCAGCCAACGTTATGGCAATGAGCAGTTCTTC.

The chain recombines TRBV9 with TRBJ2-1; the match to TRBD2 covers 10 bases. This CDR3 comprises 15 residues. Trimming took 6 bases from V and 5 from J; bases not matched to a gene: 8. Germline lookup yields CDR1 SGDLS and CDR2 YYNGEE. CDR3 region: CASTVGLALHNEQFF. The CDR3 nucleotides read TGTGCCAGCACCGTGGGACTAGCGCTCCACAATGAGCAGTTCTTC.

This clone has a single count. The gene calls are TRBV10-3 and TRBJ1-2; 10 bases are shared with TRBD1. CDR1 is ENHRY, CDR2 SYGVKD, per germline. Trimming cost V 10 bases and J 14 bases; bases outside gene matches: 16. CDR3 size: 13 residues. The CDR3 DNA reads TGTGCCACCCGACAGGGGGCGGCGGTGAGAGAGACCTTC. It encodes CATRQGAAVRETF.

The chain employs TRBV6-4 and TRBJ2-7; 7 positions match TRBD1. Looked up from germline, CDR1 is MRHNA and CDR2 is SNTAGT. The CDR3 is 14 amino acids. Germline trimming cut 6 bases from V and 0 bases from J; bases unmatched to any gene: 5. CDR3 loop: CASSPDRRSYEQYF. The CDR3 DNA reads TGTGCCAGCAGCCCGGACAGGCGCTCCTACGAGCAGTACTTC.

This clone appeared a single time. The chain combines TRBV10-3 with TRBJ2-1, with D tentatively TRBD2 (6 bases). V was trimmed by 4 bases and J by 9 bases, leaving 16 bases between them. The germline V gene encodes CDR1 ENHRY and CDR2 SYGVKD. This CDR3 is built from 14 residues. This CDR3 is CAISVGQGGTEQFF. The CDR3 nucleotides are TGTGCCATCAGTGTTGGTCAGGGCGGGACTGAGCAGTTCTTC.

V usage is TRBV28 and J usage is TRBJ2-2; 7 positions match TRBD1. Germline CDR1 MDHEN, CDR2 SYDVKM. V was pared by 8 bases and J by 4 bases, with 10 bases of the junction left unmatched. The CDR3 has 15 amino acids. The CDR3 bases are TGTGCCAGCCAAACTGCCGCAGGGGGCACCGGGGAGCTGTTTTTT. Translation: CASQTAAGGTGELFF.

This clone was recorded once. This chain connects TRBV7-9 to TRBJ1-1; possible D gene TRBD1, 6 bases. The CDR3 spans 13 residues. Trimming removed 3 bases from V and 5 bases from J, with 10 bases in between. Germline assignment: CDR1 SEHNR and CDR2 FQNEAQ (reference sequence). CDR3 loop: CASSLIQGTEAFF. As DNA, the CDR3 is TGTGCCAGCAGCTTGATCCAGGGGACTGAAGCTTTCTTT.

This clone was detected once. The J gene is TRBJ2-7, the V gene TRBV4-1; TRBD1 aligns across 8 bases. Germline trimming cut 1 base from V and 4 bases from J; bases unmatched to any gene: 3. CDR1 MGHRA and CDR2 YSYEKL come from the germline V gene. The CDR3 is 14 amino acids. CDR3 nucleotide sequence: TGCGCCAGCAGCCAAGGGCAGGGGGCGTACGAGCAGTACTTC. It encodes CASSQGQGAYEQYF.

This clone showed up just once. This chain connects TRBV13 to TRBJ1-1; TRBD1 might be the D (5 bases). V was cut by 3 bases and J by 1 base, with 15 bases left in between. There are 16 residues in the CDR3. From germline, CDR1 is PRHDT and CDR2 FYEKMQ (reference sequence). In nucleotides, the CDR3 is TGTGCCAGCAGCTTTTCAGGGCAAGGGCGGAACACTGAAGCTTTCTTT. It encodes CASSFSGQGRNTEAFF.

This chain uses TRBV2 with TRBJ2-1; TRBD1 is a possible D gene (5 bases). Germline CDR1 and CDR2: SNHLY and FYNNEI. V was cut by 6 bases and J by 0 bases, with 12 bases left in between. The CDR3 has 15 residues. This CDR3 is CASRQGSSSYNEQFF. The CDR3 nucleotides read TGTGCCAGCAGGCAGGGCAGCAGCTCCTACAATGAGCAGTTCTTC.

The CDR3 sequence is CASSQGLHSGNTIYF. CDR3 DNA: TGTGCCAGCAGCCAGGGTCTTCACTCTGGAAACACCATATATTTT. This chain uses TRBV5-4 with TRBJ1-3; D possibly corresponds to TRBD1 (5 bases). With 4 bases removed from V and 0 bases from J, the gap between germline ends came to 11 bases. The germline V gene has CDR1 SGHNT and CDR2 YYREEE (reference sequence). CDR3 length: 15 residues.

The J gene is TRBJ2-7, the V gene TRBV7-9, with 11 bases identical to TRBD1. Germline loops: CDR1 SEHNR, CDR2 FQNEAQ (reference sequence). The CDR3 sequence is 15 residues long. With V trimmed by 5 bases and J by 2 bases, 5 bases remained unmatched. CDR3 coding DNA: TGTGCCAGCAGCGCACCGGGACAGGGGGCCTACGAGCAGTACTTC. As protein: CASSAPGQGAYEQYF.

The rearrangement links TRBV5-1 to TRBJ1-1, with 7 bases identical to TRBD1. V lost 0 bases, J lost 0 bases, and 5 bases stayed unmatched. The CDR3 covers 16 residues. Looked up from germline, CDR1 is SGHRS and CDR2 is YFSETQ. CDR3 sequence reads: CASSLAPGQLNTEAFF. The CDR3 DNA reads TGCGCCAGCAGCTTGGCACCGGGACAGCTGAACACTGAAGCTTTCTTT.

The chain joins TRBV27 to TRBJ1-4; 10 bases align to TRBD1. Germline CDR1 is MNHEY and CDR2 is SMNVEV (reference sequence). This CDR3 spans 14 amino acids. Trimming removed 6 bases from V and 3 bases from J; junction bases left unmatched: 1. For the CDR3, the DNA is TGTGCCAGCAGCGGGACAGGGGCTAATGAAAAACTGTTTTTT. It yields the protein CASSGTGANEKLFF.

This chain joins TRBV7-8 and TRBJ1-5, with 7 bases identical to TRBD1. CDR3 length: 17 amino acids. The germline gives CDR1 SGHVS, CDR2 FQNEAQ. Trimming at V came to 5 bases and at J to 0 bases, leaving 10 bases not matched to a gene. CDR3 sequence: CASSARTGAYSNQPQHF. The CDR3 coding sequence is TGTGCCAGCAGCGCCCGGACAGGAGCATATAGCAATCAGCCCCAGCATTTT.